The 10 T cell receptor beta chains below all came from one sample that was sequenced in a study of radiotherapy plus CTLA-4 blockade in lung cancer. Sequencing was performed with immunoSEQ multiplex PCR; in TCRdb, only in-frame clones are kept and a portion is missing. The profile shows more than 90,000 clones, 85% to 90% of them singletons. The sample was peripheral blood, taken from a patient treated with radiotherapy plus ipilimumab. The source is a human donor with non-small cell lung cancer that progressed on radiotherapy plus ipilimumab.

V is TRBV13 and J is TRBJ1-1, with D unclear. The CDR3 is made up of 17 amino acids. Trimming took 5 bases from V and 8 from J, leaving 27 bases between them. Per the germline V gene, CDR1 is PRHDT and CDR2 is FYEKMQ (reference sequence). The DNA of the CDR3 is TGTGCCAGCAGCCAATTCACGTGGCCACTCCTCTTTTGGGAAGCTTTCTTT. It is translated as CASSQFTWPLLFWEAFF.

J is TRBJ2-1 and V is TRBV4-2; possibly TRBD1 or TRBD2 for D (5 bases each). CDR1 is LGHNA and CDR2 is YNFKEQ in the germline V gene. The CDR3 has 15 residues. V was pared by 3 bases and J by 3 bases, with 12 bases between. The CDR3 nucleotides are TGTGCCAGCAGCCAGGGGACGGAATTCTACAATGAGCAGTTCTTC. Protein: CASSQGTEFYNEQFF.

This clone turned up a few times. The CDR3 is CASSQGQNSGNTIYF. Here the CDR3 DNA reads TGTGCCAGTTCTCAAGGACAGAACTCTGGAAACACCATATATTTT. This chain uses TRBV19 with TRBJ1-3, with TRBD1 as a possible D gene (6 bases). With 8 bases removed from V and 0 bases from J, the gap between germline ends came to 14 bases. Germline CDR1 LNHDA, CDR2 SQIVND (reference sequence). This CDR3 has 15 amino acids.

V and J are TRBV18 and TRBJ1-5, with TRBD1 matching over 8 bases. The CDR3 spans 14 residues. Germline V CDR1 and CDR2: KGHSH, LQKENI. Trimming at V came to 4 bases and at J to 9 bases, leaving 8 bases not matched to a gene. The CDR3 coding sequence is TGTGCCAGCTCACTTGACAGGGGCTCGACGCCCCAGCATTTT. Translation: CASSLDRGSTPQHF.

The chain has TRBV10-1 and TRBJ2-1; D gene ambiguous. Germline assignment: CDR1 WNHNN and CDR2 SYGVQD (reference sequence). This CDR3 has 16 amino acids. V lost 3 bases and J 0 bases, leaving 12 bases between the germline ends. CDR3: CASSEGRASSYNEQFF. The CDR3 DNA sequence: TGCGCCAGCAGTGAAGGTAGGGCTAGCTCCTACAATGAGCAGTTCTTC.

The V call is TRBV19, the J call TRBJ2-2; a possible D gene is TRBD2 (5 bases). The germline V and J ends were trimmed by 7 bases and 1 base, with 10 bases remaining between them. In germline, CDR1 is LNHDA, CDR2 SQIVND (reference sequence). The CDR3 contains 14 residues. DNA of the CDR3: TGTGCCAGTACTTGGGCGGGGAACACCGGGGAGCTGTTTTTT. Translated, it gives CASTWAGNTGELFF.

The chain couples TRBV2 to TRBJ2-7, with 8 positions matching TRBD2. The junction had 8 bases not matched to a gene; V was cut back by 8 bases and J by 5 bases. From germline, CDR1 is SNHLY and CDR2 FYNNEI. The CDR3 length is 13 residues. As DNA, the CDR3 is TGTGCCAGCTACGGGAGGGCTGTGGACGAGCAGTACTTC. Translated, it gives CASYGRAVDEQYF. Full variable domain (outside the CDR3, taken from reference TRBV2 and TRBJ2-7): EPEVTQTPSHQVTQMGQEVILRCVPISNHLYFYWYRQILGQKVEFLVSFYNNEISEKSEIFDDQFSVERPDGSNFTLKIRSTKLEDSAMYFCASYGRAVDEQYFGPGTRLTVT.

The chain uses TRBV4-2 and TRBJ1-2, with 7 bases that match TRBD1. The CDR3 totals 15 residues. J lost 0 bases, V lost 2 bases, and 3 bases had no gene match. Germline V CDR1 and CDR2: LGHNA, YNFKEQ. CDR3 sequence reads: CASSQTTGPNYGYTF. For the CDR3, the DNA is TGTGCCAGCAGCCAAACGACAGGGCCTAACTATGGCTACACCTTC.

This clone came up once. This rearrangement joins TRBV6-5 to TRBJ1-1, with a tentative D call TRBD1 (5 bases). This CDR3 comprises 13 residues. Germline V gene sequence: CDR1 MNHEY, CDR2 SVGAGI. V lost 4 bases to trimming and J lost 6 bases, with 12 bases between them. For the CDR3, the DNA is TGTGCCAGCAGTTTCCCGGGGACCGCTGAAGCTTTCTTT. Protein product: CASSFPGTAEAFF.

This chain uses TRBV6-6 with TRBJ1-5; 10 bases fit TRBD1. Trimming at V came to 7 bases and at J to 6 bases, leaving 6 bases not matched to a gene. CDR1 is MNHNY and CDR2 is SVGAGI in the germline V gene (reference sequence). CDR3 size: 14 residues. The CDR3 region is CASTGQGSSQPQHF. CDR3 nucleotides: TGTGCCAGCACGGGACAGGGGTCGTCTCAGCCCCAGCATTTT.